These 21 T cell receptor beta chains were sequenced from one sample in a study of cytomegalovirus exposure and HLA in healthy donors. Primers: 60 Vbeta forward and 13 Jbeta reverse. Clones were sequenced by immunoSEQ multiplex PCR, and TCRdb holds only the in-frame ones, with some missing. The sample lists about 70,000 clones, about 78% occurring once. Sequenced material: PBMCs. Source of these receptors: a girl between 5 and 17 years old in good health and CMV-seropositive.

The chain links TRBV28 to TRBJ2-3, with TRBD2 as a possible D gene (5 bases). The V and J ends lost 6 bases and 0 bases respectively, with 16 bases between them. The CDR3 is made up of 16 amino acids. Germline assignment: CDR1 MDHEN and CDR2 SYDVKM. In DNA form, the CDR3 reads TGTGCCAGCAGCTATCAAAGCGGATTTAGCACAGATACGCAGTATTTT. It codes for CASSYQSGFSTDTQYF.

The chain employs TRBV2 and TRBJ2-5; tentative D call: TRBD1 (5 bases). The CDR3 totals 10 residues. V lost 4 bases and J 9 bases, leaving 6 bases between the germline ends. Germline V CDR1 and CDR2: SNHLY, FYNNEI. CDR3 bases: TGTGCCAGCAGTGTGGGGCCCCAGTACTTC. This sequence encodes CASSVGPQYF.

This rearrangement joins TRBV7-6 to TRBJ1-4; 12 bases map to TRBD1. Trimming at V came to 3 bases and at J to 8 bases, leaving 4 bases not matched to a gene. Per the germline V gene, CDR1 is SGHVS and CDR2 is FNYEAQ. This CDR3 has 15 residues. The CDR3 here is CASSFGTGGLEKLFF. The CDR3 DNA follows: TGTGCCAGCAGCTTCGGGACAGGGGGCCTCGAAAAACTGTTTTTT. Together with reference TRBV7-6 and TRBJ1-4, the CDR3 gives the full variable domain: GAGVSQSPRYKVTKRGQDVALRCDPISGHVSLYWYRQALGQGPEFLTYFNYEAQQDKSGLPNDRFSAERPEGSISTLTIQRTEQRDSAMYRCASSFGTGGLEKLFFGSGTQLSVL.

V usage is TRBV7-6 and J usage is TRBJ2-7, with 7 bases fitting TRBD2. In germline, CDR1 is SGHVS, CDR2 FNYEAQ. The ends lost 5 bases at V and 2 bases at J; junction bases unmatched: 9. The CDR3 sequence is 15 residues long. The CDR3, as DNA: TGTGCCAGCAGCGCCGGGAGGCGGCTTGCCTACGAGCAGTACTTC. It encodes CASSAGRRLAYEQYF.

CDR3 residues: CASSVDRGNTEAFF. CDR3 nucleotides: TGTGCCAGCAGCGTGGACAGGGGAAACACTGAAGCTTTCTTT. The chain joins TRBV5-4 to TRBJ1-1; TRBD1 matches at 9 bases. The V segment lost 4 bases and the J segment 2 bases; nucleotides outside the gene matches: 3. CDR1 is SGHNT and CDR2 is YYREEE in the germline V gene (reference sequence). This CDR3 contains 14 residues.

The V call is TRBV5-1, the J call TRBJ2-2, with D possibly being TRBD2 (7 bases). Trimming shortened V by 1 base and J by 2 bases, and 12 bases separated the two germline ends. Germline assignment: CDR1 SGHRS and CDR2 YFSETQ. The CDR3 is made up of 16 amino acids. The CDR3 spells CASSLRGGLNTGELFF. DNA for the CDR3: TGCGCCAGCAGCTTGAGGGGGGGACTCAACACCGGGGAGCTGTTTTTT.

The chain couples TRBV6-1 to TRBJ2-5; weak D call: TRBD2 (6 bases). Germline assignment: CDR1 MNHNS and CDR2 SASEGT. The V gene lost 2 bases and the J gene lost 5 bases, with 9 bases spanning the gap. CDR3 size: 13 residues. The CDR3, as DNA: TGTGCCAGCAGTGAACGCGCGGGGGAGACCCAGTACTTC. This codes for CASSERAGETQYF.

The rearrangement joins TRBV5-1 to TRBJ1-4; unclear D gene. The CDR3 totals 14 residues. Deletions cut 5 bases from V and 4 bases from J, with 12 bases between. Germline V gene sequence: CDR1 SGHRS, CDR2 YFSETQ. CDR3 protein: CASSWREINEKLFF. For the CDR3, the DNA is TGCGCCAGCAGTTGGAGGGAGATTAATGAAAAACTGTTTTTT.

The chain has TRBV5-1 and TRBJ2-1, with 8 bases lining up with TRBD1. The V gene end was trimmed by 0 bases and the J gene end by 8 bases; junction bases not matched to a gene: 7. This CDR3 contains 15 residues. Germline V lookup: CDR1 SGHRS, CDR2 YFSETQ. Here the CDR3 DNA reads TGCGCCAGCAGCTTGGGCTGGACAGGGACCGATGAGCAGTTCTTC. It yields the protein CASSLGWTGTDEQFF.

This sequence joins TRBV2 and TRBJ2-7; the match to TRBD1 covers 7 bases. Trimming removed 6 bases from V and 0 bases from J; junction bases left unmatched: 2. The CDR3 length is 13 residues. Germline V lookup: CDR1 SNHLY, CDR2 FYNNEI. CDR3 coding DNA: TGTGCCAGCAGGGGACAGCTCTCCTACGAGCAGTACTTC. Residues: CASRGQLSYEQYF. Based on the CDR3 plus reference TRBV2 and TRBJ2-7, the full variable domain is EPEVTQTPSHQVTQMGQEVILRCVPISNHLYFYWYRQILGQKVEFLVSFYNNEISEKSEIFDDQFSVERPDGSNFTLKIRSTKLEDSAMYFCASRGQLSYEQYFGPGTRLTVT.

The chain carries TRBV28 and TRBJ2-4, with TRBD1 identical over 9 bases. Germline V gene lookup returns CDR1 MDHEN and CDR2 SYDVKM. V gave up 6 bases and J gave up 9 bases; unmatched junction bases: 6. The CDR3 runs 13 residues. The DNA of the CDR3 is TGTGCCAGCAGGTTAGACAGGGGGGGCATTCAGTACTTC. The encoded protein is CASRLDRGGIQYF.

V is TRBV28 and J is TRBJ1-1; D remains ambiguous. Trimming pared 4 bases from V and 4 bases from J, leaving 4 bases between. The CDR3 totals 11 residues. Germline CDR1 and CDR2: MDHEN and SYDVKM. The CDR3 DNA reads as TGTGCCAGCAGTTACTCCACTGAAGCTTTCTTT. Its protein is CASSYSTEAFF.

The rearrangement joins TRBV29-1 to TRBJ2-7; D is unresolved. Deletions cut 3 bases from V and 3 bases from J, with 15 bases between. The CDR3 is made up of 14 amino acids. Germline CDR1 SQVTM, CDR2 ANQGSEA. The CDR3 DNA reads TGCAGCGTTGAGTTAGACACGAAAAACTACGAGCAGTACTTC. Protein product: CSVELDTKNYEQYF.

The rearrangement joins TRBV6-5 to TRBJ1-1; 7 bases line up with TRBD1. Trimming cost V 7 bases and J 5 bases; bases outside gene matches: 10. The CDR3 is made up of 14 amino acids. CDR1 MNHEY and CDR2 SVGAGI come from the germline V gene. The CDR3 DNA reads as TGTGCCAGCATCCCGACGCCGGGACAGACTGAAGCTTTCTTT. It translates to CASIPTPGQTEAFF.

The V call is TRBV7-8, the J call TRBJ2-5, with D possibly TRBD1 on 6 matching bases. V lost 2 bases and J lost 4, with 11 bases in between. Germline CDR1 and CDR2: SGHVS and FQNEAQ. CDR3 length equals 14 residues. The DNA for the CDR3 is TGTGCCAGCAGCTTAACGGTCAGGGGAGAGACCCAGTACTTC. It specifies CASSLTVRGETQYF.

V and J are TRBV18 and TRBJ1-5; D is perhaps TRBD1 (6 bases). The CDR3 length is 17 residues. V was clipped by 3 bases and J by 2 bases, with 17 bases between them. CDR1 is KGHSH and CDR2 is LQKENI in the germline V gene. CDR3 residues: CASSPDGGARGNQPQHF. The CDR3 DNA reads TGTGCCAGCTCACCCGACGGGGGGGCGCGGGGCAATCAGCCCCAGCATTTT.

The chain carries TRBV6-1 and TRBJ2-7; D is perhaps TRBD2 (6 bases). V was cut by 5 bases and J by 9 bases, with 23 bases left in between. Looked up from germline, CDR1 is MNHNS and CDR2 is SASEGT. The CDR3 length is 15 residues. CDR3 DNA sequence: TGTGCCAGCAGTTCCGACGCGACCCACGTAGCGGTGCAGTACTTC. The encoded protein is CASSSDATHVAVQYF.

The chain employs TRBV7-9 and TRBJ2-7, with 9 bases matching TRBD1. CDR3 length: 15 amino acids. The germline CDR1 and CDR2 sequences are SEHNR and FQNEAQ (reference sequence). V lost 4 bases, J lost 5 bases, and 9 bases stayed unmatched. CDR3 sequence reads: CASSSGTGRGHEQYF. CDR3 nucleotide sequence: TGTGCCAGCAGCTCCGGGACAGGGAGAGGCCACGAGCAGTACTTC.

In this sample, this clone is medium-sized. The J gene is TRBJ2-7, the V gene TRBV6-6; 9 nucleotides match TRBD1. Germline V lookup: CDR1 MNHNY, CDR2 SVGAGI (reference sequence). There are 15 residues in the CDR3. Germline trimming cut 6 bases from V and 4 bases from J; bases unmatched to any gene: 10. The CDR3 bases are TGTGCCAGCAGCCCAACGGACAGGGGCTCTTACGAGCAGTACTTC. As protein: CASSPTDRGSYEQYF.

The rearrangement joins TRBV7-9 to TRBJ1-1; TRBD1 matches at 7 bases. CDR3 length: 16 amino acids. The junction had 7 bases not matched to a gene; V was cut back by 3 bases and J by 0 bases. Germline V gives CDR1 SEHNR, CDR2 FQNEAQ (reference sequence). CDR3 bases: TGTGCCAGCAGCTTGGGGGACAGCCCAATGAACACTGAAGCTTTCTTT. Its protein product is CASSLGDSPMNTEAFF.

The J gene is TRBJ2-1, the V gene TRBV6-4, with D maybe TRBD2 (7 bases). The CDR3 sequence is 15 residues long. Trimming left V 3 bases short and J 3 bases short, with 12 bases between. Germline-derived CDR1 and CDR2 are MRHNA and SNTAGT. CDR3 bases: TGTGCCAGCAGTGAACGGGGGGCGGGCTACAATGAGCAGTTCTTC. Translated, it gives CASSERGAGYNEQFF.